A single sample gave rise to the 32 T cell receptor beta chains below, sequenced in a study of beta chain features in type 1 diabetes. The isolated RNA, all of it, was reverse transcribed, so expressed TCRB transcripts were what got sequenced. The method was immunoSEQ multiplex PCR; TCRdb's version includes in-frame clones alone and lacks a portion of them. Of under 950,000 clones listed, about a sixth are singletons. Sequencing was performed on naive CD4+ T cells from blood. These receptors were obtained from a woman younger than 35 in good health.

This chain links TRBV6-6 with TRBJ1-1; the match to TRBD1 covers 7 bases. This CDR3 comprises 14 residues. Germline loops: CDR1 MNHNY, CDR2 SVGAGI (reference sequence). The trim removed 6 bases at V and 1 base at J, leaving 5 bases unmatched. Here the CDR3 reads CASRNGQANTEAFF. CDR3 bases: TGTGCCAGCAGAAATGGACAGGCGAACACTGAAGCTTTCTTT.

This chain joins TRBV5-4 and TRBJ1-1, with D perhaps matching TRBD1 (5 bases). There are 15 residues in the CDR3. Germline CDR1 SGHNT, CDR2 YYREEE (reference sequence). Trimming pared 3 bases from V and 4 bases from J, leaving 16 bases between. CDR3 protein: CASSSRSGVGTEAFF. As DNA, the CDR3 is TGTGCCAGCAGCTCCCGATCGGGGGTAGGCACTGAAGCTTTCTTT.

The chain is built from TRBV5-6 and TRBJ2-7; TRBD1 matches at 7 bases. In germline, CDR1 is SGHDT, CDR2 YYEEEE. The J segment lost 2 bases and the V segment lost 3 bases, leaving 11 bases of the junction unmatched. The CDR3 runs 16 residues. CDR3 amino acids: CASSSTLGDSPYEQYF. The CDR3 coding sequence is TGTGCCAGCAGCTCGACCCTGGGGGACAGCCCCTACGAGCAGTACTTC.

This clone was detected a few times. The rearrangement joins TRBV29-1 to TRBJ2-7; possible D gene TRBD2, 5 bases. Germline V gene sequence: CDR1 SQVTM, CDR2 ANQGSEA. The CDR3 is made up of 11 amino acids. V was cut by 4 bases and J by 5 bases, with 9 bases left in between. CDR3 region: CSVGRRDEQYF. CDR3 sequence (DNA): TGCAGCGTTGGTAGGCGGGACGAGCAGTACTTC.

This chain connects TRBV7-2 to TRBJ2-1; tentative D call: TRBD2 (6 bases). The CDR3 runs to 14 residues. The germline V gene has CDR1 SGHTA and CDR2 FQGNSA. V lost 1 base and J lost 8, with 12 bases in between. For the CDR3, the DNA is TGTGCCAGCAGCTTAGGGGTCCGGGAGTATGAGCAGTTCTTC. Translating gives CASSLGVREYEQFF. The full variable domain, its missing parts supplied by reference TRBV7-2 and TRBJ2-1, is GAGVSQSPSNKVTEKGKDVELRCDPISGHTALYWYRQSLGQGLEFLIYFQGNSAPDKSGLPSDRFSAERTGGSVSTLTIQRTQQEDSAVYLCASSLGVREYEQFFGPGTRLTVL.

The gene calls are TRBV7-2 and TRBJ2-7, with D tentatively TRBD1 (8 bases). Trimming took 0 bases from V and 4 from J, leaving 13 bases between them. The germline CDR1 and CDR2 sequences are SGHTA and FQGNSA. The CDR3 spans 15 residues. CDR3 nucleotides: TGTGCCAGCAGCTTAGCTGACAGGGGAGGGTACGAGCAGTACTTC. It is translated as CASSLADRGGYEQYF.

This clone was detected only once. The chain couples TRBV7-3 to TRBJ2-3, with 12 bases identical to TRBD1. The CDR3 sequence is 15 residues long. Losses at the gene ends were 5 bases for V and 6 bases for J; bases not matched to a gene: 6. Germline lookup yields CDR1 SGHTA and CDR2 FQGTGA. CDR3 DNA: TGTGCCAGCAGCCCGGGACAGGGGGCACCGGATACGCAGTATTTT. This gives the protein CASSPGQGAPDTQYF.

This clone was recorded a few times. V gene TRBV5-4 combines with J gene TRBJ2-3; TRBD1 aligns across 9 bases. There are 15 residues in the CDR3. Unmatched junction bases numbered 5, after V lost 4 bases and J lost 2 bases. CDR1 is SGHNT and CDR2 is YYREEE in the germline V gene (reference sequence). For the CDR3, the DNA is TGTGCCAGCAGCCCCGGACAGGGGAACACAGATACGCAGTATTTT. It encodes CASSPGQGNTDTQYF.

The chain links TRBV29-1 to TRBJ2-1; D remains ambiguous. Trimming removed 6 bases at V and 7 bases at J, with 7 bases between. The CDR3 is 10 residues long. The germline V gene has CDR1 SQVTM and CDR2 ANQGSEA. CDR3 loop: CSVDVNEQFF. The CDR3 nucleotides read TGCAGCGTCGATGTTAATGAGCAGTTCTTC.

CDR3: CASSQDFQADRELFF. Written as DNA, the CDR3 is TGCGCCAGCAGCCAAGATTTCCAGGCTGACAGGGAGCTGTTTTTT. The chain links TRBV4-1 to TRBJ2-2; D is ambiguous. Between the trimmed V and J ends, which lost 0 bases and 9 bases, there was a span of 14 bases. CDR3 length equals 15 residues. The V gene's germline CDR1 is MGHRA and CDR2 YSYEKL.

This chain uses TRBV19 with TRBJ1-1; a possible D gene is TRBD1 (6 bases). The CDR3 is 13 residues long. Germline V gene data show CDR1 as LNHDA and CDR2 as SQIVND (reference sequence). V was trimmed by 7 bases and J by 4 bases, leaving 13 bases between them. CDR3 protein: CASIWGRGTEAFF. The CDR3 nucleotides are TGTGCCAGTATTTGGGGGCGCGGCACTGAAGCTTTCTTT.

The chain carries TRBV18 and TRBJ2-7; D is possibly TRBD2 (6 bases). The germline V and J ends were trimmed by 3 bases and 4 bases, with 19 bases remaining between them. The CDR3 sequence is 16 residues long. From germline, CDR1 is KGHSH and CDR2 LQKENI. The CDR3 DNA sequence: TGTGCCAGCTCACCCGGCAGGAGGGGCGCACCGTACGAGCAGTACTTC. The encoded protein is CASSPGRRGAPYEQYF. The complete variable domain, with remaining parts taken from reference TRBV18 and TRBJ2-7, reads NAGVMQNPRHLVRRRGQEARLRCSPMKGHSHVYWYRQLPEEGLKFMVYLQKENIIDESGMPKERFSAEFPKEGPSILRIQQVVRGDSAAYFCASSPGRRGAPYEQYFGPGTRLTVT.

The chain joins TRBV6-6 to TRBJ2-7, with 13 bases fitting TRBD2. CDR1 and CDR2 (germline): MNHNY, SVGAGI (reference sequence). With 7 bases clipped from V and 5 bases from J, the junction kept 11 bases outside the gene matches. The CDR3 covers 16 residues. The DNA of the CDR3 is TGTGCCAGCACCTCCGGGACTAGCGGGATCAGGGACGAGCAGTACTTC. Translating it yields CASTSGTSGIRDEQYF.

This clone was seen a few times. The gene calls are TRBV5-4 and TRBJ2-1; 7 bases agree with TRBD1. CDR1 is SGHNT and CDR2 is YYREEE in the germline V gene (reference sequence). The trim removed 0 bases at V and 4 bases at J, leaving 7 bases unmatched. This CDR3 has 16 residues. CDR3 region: CASSLEAGGRYNEQFF. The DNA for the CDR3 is TGTGCCAGCAGCTTGGAGGCAGGGGGTCGGTACAATGAGCAGTTCTTC.

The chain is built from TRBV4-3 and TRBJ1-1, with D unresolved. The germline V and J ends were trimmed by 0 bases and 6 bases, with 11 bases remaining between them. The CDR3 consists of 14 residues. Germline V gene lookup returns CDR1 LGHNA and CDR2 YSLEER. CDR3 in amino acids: CASSQEGSVAEAFF. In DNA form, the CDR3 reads TGCGCCAGCAGCCAAGAGGGGAGCGTCGCTGAAGCTTTCTTT.

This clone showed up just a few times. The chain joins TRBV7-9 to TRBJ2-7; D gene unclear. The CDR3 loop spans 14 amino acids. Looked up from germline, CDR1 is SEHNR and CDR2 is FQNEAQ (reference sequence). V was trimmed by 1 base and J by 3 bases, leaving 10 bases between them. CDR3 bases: TGTGCCAGCAGCTTAGACAGTTCGGTCTACGAGCAGTACTTC. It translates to CASSLDSSVYEQYF.

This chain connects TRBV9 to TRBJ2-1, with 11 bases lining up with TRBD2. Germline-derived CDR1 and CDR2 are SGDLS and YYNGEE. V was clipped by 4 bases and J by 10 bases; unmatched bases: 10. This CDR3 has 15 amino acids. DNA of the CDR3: TGTGCCAGCAGCTCCAAAGTAGCGGGAGGGAGGGAGCAGTTCTTC. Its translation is CASSSKVAGGREQFF.

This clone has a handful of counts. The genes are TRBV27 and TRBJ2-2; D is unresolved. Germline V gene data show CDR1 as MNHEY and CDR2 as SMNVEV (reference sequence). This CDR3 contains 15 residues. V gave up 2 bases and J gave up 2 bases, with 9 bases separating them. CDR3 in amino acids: CASSLLSGNTGELFF. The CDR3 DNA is TGTGCCAGCAGTTTACTAAGTGGAAACACCGGGGAGCTGTTTTTT.

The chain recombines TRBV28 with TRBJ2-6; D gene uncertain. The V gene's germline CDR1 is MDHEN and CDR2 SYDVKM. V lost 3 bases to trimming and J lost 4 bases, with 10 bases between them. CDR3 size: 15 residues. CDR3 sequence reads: CASSFEVPGANVLTF. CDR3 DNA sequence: TGTGCCAGCAGTTTTGAAGTACCCGGGGCCAACGTCCTGACTTTC.

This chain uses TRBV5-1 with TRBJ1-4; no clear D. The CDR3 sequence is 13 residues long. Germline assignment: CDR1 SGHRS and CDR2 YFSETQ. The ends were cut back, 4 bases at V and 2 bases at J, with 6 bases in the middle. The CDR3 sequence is CASSPGTNEKLFF. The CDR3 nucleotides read TGCGCCAGCAGCCCCGGGACTAATGAAAAACTGTTTTTT.

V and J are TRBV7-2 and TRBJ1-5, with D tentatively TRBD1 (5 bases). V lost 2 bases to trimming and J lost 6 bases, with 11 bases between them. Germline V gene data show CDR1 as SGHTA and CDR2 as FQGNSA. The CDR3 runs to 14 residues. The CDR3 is CASSLSGFGQPQHF. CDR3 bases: TGTGCCAGCAGCTTATCAGGGTTTGGTCAGCCCCAGCATTTT.

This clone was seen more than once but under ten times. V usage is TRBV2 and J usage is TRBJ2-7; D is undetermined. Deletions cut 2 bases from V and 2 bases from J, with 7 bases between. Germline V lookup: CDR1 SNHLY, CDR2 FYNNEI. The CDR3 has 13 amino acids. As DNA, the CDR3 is TGTGCCAGCAGTGAAAATTTCCCCTACGAGCAGTACTTC. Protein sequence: CASSENFPYEQYF.

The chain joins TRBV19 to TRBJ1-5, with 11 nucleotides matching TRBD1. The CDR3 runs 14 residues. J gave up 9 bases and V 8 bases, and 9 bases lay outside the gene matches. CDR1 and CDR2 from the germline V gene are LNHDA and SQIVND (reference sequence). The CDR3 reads CASGDRGRMVPQHF. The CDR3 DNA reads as TGTGCCAGTGGGGACAGGGGGAGGATGGTGCCCCAGCATTTT.

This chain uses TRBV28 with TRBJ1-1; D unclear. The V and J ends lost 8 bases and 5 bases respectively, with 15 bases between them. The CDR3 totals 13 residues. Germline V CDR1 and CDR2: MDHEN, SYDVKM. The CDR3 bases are TGTGCCAGCCCGTCGGCGGAGGGAACTGAAGCTTTCTTT. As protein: CASPSAEGTEAFF.

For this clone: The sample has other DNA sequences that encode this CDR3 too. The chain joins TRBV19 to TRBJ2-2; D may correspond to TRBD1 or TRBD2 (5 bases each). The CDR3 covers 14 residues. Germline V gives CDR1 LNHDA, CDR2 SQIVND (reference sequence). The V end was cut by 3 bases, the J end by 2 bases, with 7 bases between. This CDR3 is CASSIRGNTGELFF. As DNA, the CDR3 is TGTGCCAGTAGTATCCGGGGCAACACCGGGGAGCTGTTTTTT. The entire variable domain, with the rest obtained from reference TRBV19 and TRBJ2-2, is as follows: DGGITQSPKYLFRKEGQNVTLSCEQNLNHDAMYWYRQDPGQGLRLIYYSQIVNDFQKGDIAEGYSVSREKKESFPLTVTSAQKNPTAFYLCASSIRGNTGELFFGEGSRLTVL.

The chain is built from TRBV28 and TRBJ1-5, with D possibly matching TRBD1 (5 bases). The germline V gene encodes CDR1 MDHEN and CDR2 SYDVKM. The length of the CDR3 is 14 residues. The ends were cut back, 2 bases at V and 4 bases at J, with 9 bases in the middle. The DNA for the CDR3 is TGTGCCAGCAGTTTAGATGGGGGGAATCAGCCCCAGCATTTT. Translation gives CASSLDGGNQPQHF.

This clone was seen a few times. CDR3 bases: TGTGCCAGTAATTCGGGACTGCAATACAATGAGCAGTTCTTC. Protein: CASNSGLQYNEQFF. The V and J genes are TRBV19 and TRBJ2-1; weak D call: TRBD2 (6 bases). Trimming pared 7 bases from V and 4 bases from J, leaving 14 bases between. CDR1 is LNHDA and CDR2 is SQIVND in the germline V gene (reference sequence). CDR3 length: 14 residues.

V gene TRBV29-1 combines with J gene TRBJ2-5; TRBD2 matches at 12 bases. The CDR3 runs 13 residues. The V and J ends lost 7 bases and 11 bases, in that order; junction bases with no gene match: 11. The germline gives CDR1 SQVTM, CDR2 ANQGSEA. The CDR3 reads CSALGLAGVVQYF. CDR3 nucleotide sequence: TGCAGCGCCCTGGGACTAGCGGGTGTAGTGCAGTACTTC.

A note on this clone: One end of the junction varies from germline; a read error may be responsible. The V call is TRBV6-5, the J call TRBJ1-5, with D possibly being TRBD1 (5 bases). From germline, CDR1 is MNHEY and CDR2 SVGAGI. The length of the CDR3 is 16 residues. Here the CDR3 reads CASRYSGSSLGEPQHF. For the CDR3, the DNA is TGTGCCAGCAGGTACTCCGGGAGTTCACTGGGGGAGCCCCAGCATTTT.

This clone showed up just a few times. The CDR3 nucleotides read TGTGCCAGCCGGGGACACATTCAGTACTTC. Its translation is CASRGHIQYF. The chain couples TRBV6-1 to TRBJ2-4, with D possibly called TRBD1 or TRBD2 (5 bases each). The CDR3 loop spans 10 amino acids. V lost 8 bases, J lost 8 bases, and 7 bases lay in between. CDR1 and CDR2 from the germline V gene are MNHNS and SASEGT.

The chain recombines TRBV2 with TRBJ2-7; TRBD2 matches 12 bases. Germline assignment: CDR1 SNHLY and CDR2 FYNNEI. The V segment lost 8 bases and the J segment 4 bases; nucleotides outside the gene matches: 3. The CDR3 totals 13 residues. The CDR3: CASAGLAGYEQYF. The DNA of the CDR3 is TGTGCCAGCGCCGGACTAGCGGGATACGAGCAGTACTTC.

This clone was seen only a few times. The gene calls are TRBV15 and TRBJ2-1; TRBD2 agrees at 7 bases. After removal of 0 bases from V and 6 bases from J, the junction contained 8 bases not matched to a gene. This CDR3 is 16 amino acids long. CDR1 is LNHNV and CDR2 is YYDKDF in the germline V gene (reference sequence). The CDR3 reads CATSREAGVGLNEQFF. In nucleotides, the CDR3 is TGTGCCACCAGCAGAGAGGCGGGAGTGGGCCTCAATGAGCAGTTCTTC.